What follows describes a single TCR beta chain. The data are from a study of blood T cell repertoires in COVID-19. The germline V gene encodes CDR1 SGHDT and CDR2 YYEEEE. The CDR3 contains 14 residues. Trimming pared 1 base from V and 4 bases from J, leaving 11 bases between. The repertoire was sequenced with immunoSEQ multiplex PCR; TCRdb's copy has only in-frame clones and lacks some. The sample includes approximately 200,000 clones, around 90% of them seen just once. The participants were between about 18 and 90 years old and came from roughly 25 US areas. Cohort 3 recovered donors had two negative PCRs, clearance, or symptom resolution.

The chain couples TRBV5-6 to TRBJ1-2; D gene unclear. This clonotype originated in a man younger than 40 who had recovered from COVID-19. The sample taken for sequencing was PBMCs or T cells enriched from blood (not recorded which). The CDR3 loop is CASSLPRLGYGYTF. The CDR3 region has the DNA TGTGCCAGCAGCTTGCCCAGGCTGGGCTATGGCTACACCTTC.